The source of this TCR beta chain is a study of T cell changes during pregnancy in multiple sclerosis. Using immunoSEQ multiplex PCR, the repertoire was profiled, and TCRdb retains in-frame clones only, with some absent. This sample has tens of thousands of clones, with almost 95% found just once. Germline V lookup: CDR1 WSHSY, CDR2 SAAADI. The CDR3 consists of 15 residues. V lost 0 bases and J lost 8, with 14 bases in between. The rearrangement uses TRBV10-2 and TRBJ1-5; maybe TRBD1 (6 bases). The source material was CD4+ T cells from peripheral blood mononuclear cells, sampled in the third trimester of pregnancy. This sequence originates from a female donor with multiple sclerosis, enrolled in a pregnancy study. Written as DNA, the CDR3 is TGCGCCAGCAGTGAGTCGAATTGGGGGGGCGAGCCCCAGCATTTT. This translates into CASSESNWGGEPQHF.